The present T cell receptor (beta chain) was sequenced within a study of T cells in localized non-small cell lung cancer. Study conclusions and caveats: Sequencing, confined to only one tumor region, leaves heterogeneity possible.

As to this clone: Its antigen is unknown.

Measured with immunoSEQ multiplex PCR; TCRdb has only the in-frame clones, and not every one. In the table there are about 54,000 clones, approximately 83% of which are singletons. V was clipped by 4 bases and J by 5 bases; unmatched bases: 6. Germline V CDR1 and CDR2: LGHNA, YSLEER. The length of the CDR3 is 15 residues. The origin of this receptor is a female donor over 55 with stage II squamous cell lung carcinoma. Sequencing was performed on peripheral blood, taken before any cancer treatment. The chain employs TRBV4-3 and TRBJ2-2; 8 nucleotides line up with TRBD1. This CDR3 is CASSPGQGMTGELFF. The CDR3 DNA sequence: TGCGCCAGCAGCCCCGGACAGGGCATGACCGGGGAGCTGTTTTTT.